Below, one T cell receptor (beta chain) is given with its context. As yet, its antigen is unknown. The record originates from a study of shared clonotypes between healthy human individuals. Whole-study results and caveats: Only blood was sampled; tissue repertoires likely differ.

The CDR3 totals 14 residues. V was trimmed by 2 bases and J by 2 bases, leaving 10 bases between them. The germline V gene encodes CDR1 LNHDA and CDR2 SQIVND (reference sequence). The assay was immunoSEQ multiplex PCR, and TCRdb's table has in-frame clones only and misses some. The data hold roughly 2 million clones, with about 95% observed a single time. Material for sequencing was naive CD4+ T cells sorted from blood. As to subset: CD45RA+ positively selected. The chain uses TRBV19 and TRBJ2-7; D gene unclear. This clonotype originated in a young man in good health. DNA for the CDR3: TGTGCCAGTAGTATAAGAGGACCTGCCTACGAGCAGTACTTC. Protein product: CASSIRGPAYEQYF.